The 2 T cell receptor beta chains reported below all come from one sample, sequenced in a study of blood T cell repertoires in COVID-19. Data came from immunoSEQ multiplex PCR; TCRdb stores just in-frame clones and leaves some out. The table records roughly 100,000 clones, 85% to 90% of them present only once. Sequenced material: peripheral blood. Source of these receptors: a man aged 45-65 years with active or convalescent COVID-19.

This chain links TRBV6-5 with TRBJ2-7, with 10 positions matching TRBD1. Trimming at V came to 11 bases and at J to 6 bases, leaving 13 bases not matched to a gene. The CDR3 runs to 14 residues. Germline lookup yields CDR1 MNHEY and CDR2 SVGAGI. As DNA, the CDR3 is TGTGCCGGCTCCGGGACAGGGGATTCCGGCGAGCAGTACGTC. Translating gives CAGSGTGDSGEQYV.

This clone occurred once. The V and J genes are TRBV7-9 and TRBJ2-2, with D hard to call. The CDR3 is made up of 15 amino acids. CDR1 SEHNR and CDR2 FQNEAQ come from the germline V gene (reference sequence). The germline V and J ends were trimmed by 6 bases and 4 bases, with 15 bases remaining between them. CDR3 sequence (DNA): TGTGCCAGCAGTGCCGTCCGTGCGGCCACCGGGGAGCTGTTTTTT. Translated: CASSAVRAATGELFF.